These T cell receptor beta chains were read from a single sample in a study of OX40 agonist ivuxolimab in advanced cancers. Assay: immunoSEQ multiplex PCR; the TCRdb copy retains only in-frame clones and omits some. The table includes under 90,000 clones, 90% detected once. The source material was CD4+ or CD8+ T cells sorted from blood, sampled in a trial of the OX40 agonist ivuxolimab. All receptors come from an adult with an advanced solid tumor such as melanoma, head and neck, liver or kidney cancer. Each CDR3 is given with its conserved first and last residue. A D gene is named only where the DNA matches it firmly.

cdr3_nt: TGTGCCAGCAGCCGATTAGGGGGTAGCAATCAGCCCCAGCATTTT
cdr3_aa: CASSRLGGSNQPQHF
v_call: TRBV7-2
d_call: NA
j_call: TRBJ1-5

cdr3_nt: TGTGCCAGCAGCCCGGGGACTAGCTCGGGCTACGAGCAGTACTTC
cdr3_aa: CASSPGTSSGYEQYF
v_call: TRBV11-2
d_call: TRBD2
j_call: TRBJ2-7

cdr3_nt: TGTGCCAGCAGTAGGTGGAATGAGCAGTTCTTC
cdr3_aa: CASSRWNEQFF
v_call: TRBV28
d_call: NA
j_call: TRBJ2-1

cdr3_nt: TGCAGCGTTGAAGCCGGGACAGAGACCCAGTACTTC
cdr3_aa: CSVEAGTETQYF
v_call: TRBV29-1
d_call: NA
j_call: TRBJ2-5

cdr3_nt: TGTGCCAGCAGCTTAGAGGACATTGGCACTGAAGCTTTCTTT
cdr3_aa: CASSLEDIGTEAFF
v_call: TRBV7-9
d_call: NA
j_call: TRBJ1-1

cdr3_nt: TGCGCCAGCAGCCAATCGGGCGGGGCCCAAGAGACCCAGTACTTC
cdr3_aa: CASSQSGGAQETQYF
v_call: TRBV4-3
d_call: NA
j_call: TRBJ2-5

cdr3_nt: TGTGCCAGTAGTATATTAGGGGGTGAAGCTTTCTTT
cdr3_aa: CASSILGGEAFF
v_call: TRBV19
d_call: NA
j_call: TRBJ1-1

cdr3_nt: TGTGCCAGCAGTCGGCTTACCGGGGAGCTGTTTTTT
cdr3_aa: CASSRLTGELFF
v_call: TRBV6-1
d_call: NA
j_call: TRBJ2-2

cdr3_nt: TGTGCCAGCAGCTTCCCTCAGGGGGCGCGGGCTTTCTTT
cdr3_aa: CASSFPQGARAFF
v_call: TRBV11-2
d_call: TRBD1
j_call: TRBJ1-1

cdr3_nt: TGTGCCATCAGTGCCGGAACAGGGGACGCGCAGCGAGATACGCAGTATTTT
cdr3_aa: CAISAGTGDAQRDTQYF
v_call: TRBV10-3
d_call: TRBD1
j_call: TRBJ2-3